The source of this TCR beta chain is a study of blood T cell repertoires in COVID-19. Study at large: T cells, B-cell-depleted T cells, or PBMCs supplied cDNA or gDNA.

V lost 2 bases, J lost 6 bases, and 11 bases lay in between. This CDR3 spans 14 amino acids. Germline V gene data show CDR1 as SNHLY and CDR2 as FYNNEI. Source study methods: Quantification of nucleated cells was approximated via reference gene primer amplification. TCRdb keeps only in-frame clones here, not all; method: immunoSEQ multiplex PCR. V and J calls and clone size are given by that table; D and trimming were obtained from the DNA. The sample yields some 140,000 clones, roughly 83% seen once. This rearrangement joins TRBV2 to TRBJ1-5; TRBD1 might be the D (5 bases). The sample consisted of PBMCs or T cells enriched from blood (not recorded which). This receptor was taken from a man aged 35 to 55 with acute COVID-19. The DNA of the CDR3 is TGTGCCAGCAGTGAAAGGGGAATCGGTCAGCCCCAGCATTTT. Its translation is CASSERGIGQPQHF.